This passage covers 23 T cell receptor beta chains from one sample sequenced in a study of cytomegalovirus exposure and HLA in healthy donors. Using immunoSEQ multiplex PCR, the repertoire was profiled, and TCRdb retains in-frame clones only, with some absent. The sample lists around 150,000 clones; roughly 90% were seen once. Sequencing was carried out using PBMCs. Receptor source: a man younger than 30 in good health and CMV-seropositive.

This chain joins TRBV18 and TRBJ1-1, with D possibly matching TRBD1 (6 bases). From germline, CDR1 is KGHSH and CDR2 LQKENI. The CDR3 spans 13 residues. V was cut by 1 base and J by 3 bases, with 6 bases left in between. The CDR3 spells CASSPQGDTEAFF. DNA of the CDR3: TGTGCCAGCTCACCACAGGGGGACACTGAAGCTTTCTTT.

This rearrangement joins TRBV19 to TRBJ1-1, with 7 bases lining up with TRBD1. Germline CDR1 LNHDA, CDR2 SQIVND (reference sequence). V was pared by 7 bases and J by 2 bases, with 7 bases of the junction left unmatched. The CDR3 extends over 14 amino acids. CDR3 sequence: CASIIRGANTEAFF. The CDR3 DNA reads as TGTGCCAGTATTATCAGGGGGGCTAACACTGAAGCTTTCTTT.

The rearrangement uses TRBV15 and TRBJ2-7; weak D call: TRBD2 (5 bases). The V end lost 3 bases, the J end lost 0 bases, and 9 bases lay between the germline ends. CDR1 LNHNV and CDR2 YYDKDF come from the germline V gene (reference sequence). The CDR3 sequence is 14 residues long. CDR3 region: CATSRTGSSYEQYF. The CDR3 nucleotides read TGTGCCACCAGCAGGACGGGAAGCTCCTACGAGCAGTACTTC.

This clone was counted a few times. The chain joins TRBV7-6 to TRBJ2-6; tentatively, D is TRBD1 (6 bases). CDR3 length equals 13 residues. The V and J ends lost 5 bases and 12 bases respectively, with 14 bases between them. From germline, CDR1 is SGHVS and CDR2 FNYEAQ. The CDR3 nucleotides read TGTGCCAGCAGCGGAACAGGGATTCGCGTCCTGACTTTC. Translating it yields CASSGTGIRVLTF. Full variable domain (outside the CDR3, taken from reference TRBV7-6 and TRBJ2-6): GAGVSQSPRYKVTKRGQDVALRCDPISGHVSLYWYRQALGQGPEFLTYFNYEAQQDKSGLPNDRFSAERPEGSISTLTIQRTEQRDSAMYRCASSGTGIRVLTFGAGSRLTVL.

This clone was picked up a small number of times. The chain employs TRBV5-1 and TRBJ2-7, with 7 bases lining up with TRBD1. In germline, CDR1 is SGHRS, CDR2 YFSETQ. The CDR3 length is 14 residues. With 4 bases clipped from V and 4 bases from J, the junction kept 8 bases outside the gene matches. The CDR3 region is CASSNDRVKYEQYF. The DNA of the CDR3 is TGCGCCAGCAGCAACGACAGGGTAAAGTACGAGCAGTACTTC.

This chain connects TRBV29-1 to TRBJ2-2; 10 bases fit TRBD1. Germline values: CDR1 SQVTM, CDR2 ANQGSEA. CDR3 length: 14 residues. The V and J ends lost 2 bases and 6 bases, in that order; junction bases with no gene match: 3. CDR3 sequence: CSVERQGAAGELFF. The CDR3 DNA follows: TGCAGCGTTGAAAGACAGGGGGCTGCCGGGGAGCTGTTTTTT.

The genes are TRBV19 and TRBJ2-7; 10 positions agree with TRBD2. This CDR3 comprises 19 residues. Germline V gives CDR1 LNHDA, CDR2 SQIVND (reference sequence). Unmatched junction bases numbered 16, after V lost 3 bases and J lost 2 bases. DNA for the CDR3: TGTGCCAGTAGTATGGCTAGCGGGAGATACCCCGCCTCAGCCTACGAGCAGTACTTC. Amino acids: CASSMASGRYPASAYEQYF.

The CDR3 DNA is TGTGCCACCAGCAGAGATGTCCCTAGCGGGAGTCGCAACGAGCAGTACTTC. It codes for CATSRDVPSGSRNEQYF. The chain joins TRBV15 to TRBJ2-7; 10 nucleotides align to TRBD2. V was clipped by 0 bases and J by 5 bases; unmatched bases: 10. Germline lookup yields CDR1 LNHNV and CDR2 YYDKDF (reference sequence). This CDR3 has 17 residues.

The chain has TRBV7-9 and TRBJ1-3, with D possibly matching TRBD1 (5 bases). Trimming stripped 6 bases from V and 0 bases from J, with 12 bases between. Germline loops: CDR1 SEHNR, CDR2 FQNEAQ (reference sequence). This CDR3 comprises 15 residues. The chain's CDR3 is CASSATVASGNTIYF. The CDR3 nucleotides read TGTGCCAGCAGTGCGACAGTGGCCTCTGGAAACACCATATATTTT.

The rearrangement uses TRBV6-1 and TRBJ1-5; 7 bases are shared with TRBD1. CDR1 is MNHNS and CDR2 is SASEGT in the germline V gene. V shed 3 bases, J shed 4 bases, and the junction held 3 bases outside the gene matches. The CDR3 spans 14 residues. Written as DNA, the CDR3 is TGTGCCAGCAGTGACCGGGACAGAAATCAGCCCCAGCATTTT. This sequence encodes CASSDRDRNQPQHF.

This rearrangement joins TRBV4-1 to TRBJ2-1; 8 bases line up with TRBD2. Germline-derived CDR1 and CDR2 are MGHRA and YSYEKL. CDR3 length: 15 residues. V shed 8 bases, J shed 7 bases, and the junction held 13 bases outside the gene matches. The CDR3 DNA is TGCGCCAGCCGCTCAATACAGCGGGAGAAGAATGAGCAGTTCTTC. As protein: CASRSIQREKNEQFF.

This chain uses TRBV27 with TRBJ1-5; perhaps TRBD1 as D (5 bases). With 1 base removed from V and 6 bases from J, the gap between germline ends came to 10 bases. The CDR3 is 14 amino acids. From germline, CDR1 is MNHEY and CDR2 SMNVEV (reference sequence). The CDR3 DNA reads TGTGCCAGCAGTTTATTGGGGGGGACTCAGCCCCAGCATTTT. Translation: CASSLLGGTQPQHF.

The rearrangement joins TRBV7-3 to TRBJ2-1; 8 nucleotides line up with TRBD2. Germline V gene data show CDR1 as SGHTA and CDR2 as FQGTGA. The CDR3 covers 15 residues. The ends lost 0 bases at V and 7 bases at J; junction bases unmatched: 5. CDR3 amino acids: CASSLTLAGRNEQFF. The DNA for the CDR3 is TGTGCCAGCAGCTTAACTCTAGCGGGTAGGAATGAGCAGTTCTTC.

The chain is built from TRBV11-2 and TRBJ2-2, with 9 bases fitting TRBD1. Germline V lookup: CDR1 SGHAT, CDR2 FQNNGV. The CDR3 loop spans 16 amino acids. The ends lost 4 bases at V and 3 bases at J; junction bases unmatched: 6. In DNA form, the CDR3 reads TGTGCCAGCAGCTGGGGACAGGGTTCGGACACCGGGGAGCTGTTTTTT. Its protein is CASSWGQGSDTGELFF.

This clone appeared a few times. The CDR3 protein is CASSVETGGTGELFF. CDR3 nucleotides: TGTGCCAGTAGTGTGGAGACAGGGGGCACCGGGGAGCTGTTTTTT. The V gene is TRBV19, the J gene TRBJ2-2, with TRBD1 matching over 9 bases. Germline V gives CDR1 LNHDA, CDR2 SQIVND (reference sequence). This CDR3 spans 15 amino acids. Trimming removed 5 bases from V and 4 bases from J; junction bases left unmatched: 5.

The V gene is TRBV19, the J gene TRBJ1-2; 7 nucleotides line up with TRBD1. The CDR3 sequence is 12 residues long. Trimming at V came to 10 bases and at J to 6 bases, leaving 8 bases not matched to a gene. Germline V gene lookup returns CDR1 LNHDA and CDR2 SQIVND (reference sequence). CDR3 protein: CATHRQGHGYTF. The CDR3 region has the DNA TGTGCCACCCACAGACAGGGCCATGGCTACACCTTC. Combining the CDR3 with reference TRBV19 and TRBJ1-2 gives the whole variable domain DGGITQSPKYLFRKEGQNVTLSCEQNLNHDAMYWYRQDPGQGLRLIYYSQIVNDFQKGDIAEGYSVSREKKESFPLTVTSAQKNPTAFYLCATHRQGHGYTFGSGTRLTVV.

The chain recombines TRBV27 with TRBJ2-3; D might be TRBD2 (6 bases). Germline CDR1 and CDR2: MNHEY and SMNVEV (reference sequence). The CDR3 is 15 amino acids. Trimming took off 5 bases at V and 2 bases at J, with 14 bases between the two ends. CDR3 loop: CASSQGLTNTDTQYF. The CDR3 DNA sequence: TGTGCCAGCAGTCAGGGACTTACCAACACAGATACGCAGTATTTT.

The V gene is TRBV28, the J gene TRBJ2-2; TRBD1 matches at 8 bases. With V trimmed by 6 bases and J by 7 bases, 13 bases remained unmatched. Per germline, CDR1 MDHEN and CDR2 SYDVKM. The CDR3 contains 16 residues. CDR3 in amino acids: CASSFSRTGYFGELFF. CDR3 bases: TGTGCCAGCAGCTTCTCCCGGACAGGGTATTTCGGGGAGCTGTTTTTT.

The J gene is TRBJ2-3, the V gene TRBV5-1; perhaps TRBD2 as D (6 bases). With 1 base removed from V and 0 bases from J, the gap between germline ends came to 9 bases. Per the germline V gene, CDR1 is SGHRS and CDR2 is YFSETQ. The CDR3 has 15 amino acids. The chain's CDR3 is CASSLRGTSTDTQYF. The CDR3 coding sequence is TGCGCCAGCAGCTTGCGCGGGACTAGCACAGATACGCAGTATTTT.

This clone showed up just a few times. The gene calls are TRBV5-1 and TRBJ2-7; 10 positions agree with TRBD1. Germline CDR1 reads SGHRS; CDR2 reads YFSETQ. This CDR3 is built from 15 residues. Trimming cost V 4 bases and J 3 bases; bases outside gene matches: 7. This CDR3 reads CASSLGTGVGYEQYF. CDR3 DNA sequence: TGCGCCAGCAGCCTGGGGACAGGGGTTGGCTACGAGCAGTACTTC.

J is TRBJ2-7 and V is TRBV7-2, with TRBD2 matching over 10 bases. The CDR3 consists of 18 residues. The J segment lost 2 bases and the V segment lost 5 bases, leaving 15 bases of the junction unmatched. Germline lookup yields CDR1 SGHTA and CDR2 FQGNSA. The CDR3 reads CASSQPRGGLALAYEQYF. CDR3 nucleotide sequence: TGTGCCAGCAGCCAACCCCGGGGGGGACTAGCGCTGGCCTACGAGCAGTACTTC. The full variable domain, in which reference TRBV7-2 and TRBJ2-7 provide the parts outside the CDR3, is GAGVSQSPSNKVTEKGKDVELRCDPISGHTALYWYRQSLGQGLEFLIYFQGNSAPDKSGLPSDRFSAERTGGSVSTLTIQRTQQEDSAVYLCASSQPRGGLALAYEQYFGPGTRLTVT.

The chain employs TRBV27 and TRBJ2-1; tentatively, D is TRBD1 (6 bases). With 5 bases removed from V and 6 bases from J, the gap between germline ends came to 14 bases. The germline gives CDR1 MNHEY, CDR2 SMNVEV (reference sequence). This CDR3 comprises 14 residues. CDR3 coding DNA: TGTGCCAGCAGTGACAGAACAGGGTCCAATGAGCAGTTCTTC. This codes for CASSDRTGSNEQFF.

J is TRBJ2-1 and V is TRBV11-2, with D hard to call. Deletions cut 3 bases from V and 7 bases from J, with 7 bases between. Per the germline V gene, CDR1 is SGHAT and CDR2 is FQNNGV. The length of the CDR3 is 12 residues. CDR3 DNA: TGTGCCAGCAGCTTTATCGGTAATGAGCAGTTCTTC. Encoded protein: CASSFIGNEQFF.